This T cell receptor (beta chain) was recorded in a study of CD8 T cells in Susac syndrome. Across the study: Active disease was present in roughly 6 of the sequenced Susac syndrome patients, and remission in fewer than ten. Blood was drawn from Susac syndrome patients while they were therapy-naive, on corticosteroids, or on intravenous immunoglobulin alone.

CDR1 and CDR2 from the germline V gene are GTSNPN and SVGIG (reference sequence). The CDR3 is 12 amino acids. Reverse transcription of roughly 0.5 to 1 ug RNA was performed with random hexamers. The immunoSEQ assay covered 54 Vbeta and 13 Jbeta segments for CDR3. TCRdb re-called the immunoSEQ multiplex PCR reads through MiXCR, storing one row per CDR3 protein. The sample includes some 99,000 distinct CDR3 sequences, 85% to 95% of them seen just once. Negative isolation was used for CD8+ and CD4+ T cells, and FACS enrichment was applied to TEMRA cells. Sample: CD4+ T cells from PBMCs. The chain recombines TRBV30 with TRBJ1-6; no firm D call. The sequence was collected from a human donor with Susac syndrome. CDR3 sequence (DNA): TGTGCTTCATCACCCCAAAGTTCACCCCTCCACTTT. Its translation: CASSPQSSPLHF.